The clone carrying this T cell receptor (beta chain) was detected once. Only in-frame clones appear in the TCRdb table, and some are missing; sequencing was by immunoSEQ multiplex PCR. Among 1,500 to 2,500 clones, under 80% were seen once, and the ten largest hold about 19%. The data are from a study of high-grade serous ovarian cancer treatment subgroups. The CDR3 has 16 residues. V was clipped by 1 base and J by 2 bases; unmatched bases: 2. CDR1 is LNHNV and CDR2 is YYDKDF in the germline V gene (reference sequence). Tumor samples were obtained before definitive surgery or chemotherapy. J is TRBJ2-6 and V is TRBV15, with 7 positions matching TRBD2. The sample taken for sequencing was tumor tissue. This clonotype originated in a human donor with high-grade serous ovarian cancer. The CDR3 protein is CATSRGGSTGANVLTF. The CDR3 DNA reads TGTGCCACCAGCAGAGGCGGGAGCACTGGGGCCAACGTCCTGACTTTC.